These 28 T cell receptor beta chains came from one sample sequenced in a study of shared clonotypes between healthy human individuals. Data came from immunoSEQ multiplex PCR; TCRdb stores just in-frame clones and leaves some out. This table has under 200,000 clones, 80% to 95% appearing once. The sequenced sample was naive CD4+ T cells sorted from blood. Documented subset: CD45RA+ positively selected. The receptors were sampled from a woman between 25 and 40 years old in good health.

The CDR3 DNA sequence: TGTGCCAGCAGCTCTGTACAGGGCTACACTGAAGCTTTCTTT. It is translated as CASSSVQGYTEAFF. The chain links TRBV7-9 to TRBJ1-1, with a possible D match to TRBD1 (6 bases). CDR1 is SEHNR, CDR2 FQNEAQ, per germline (reference sequence). V was shortened by 4 bases and J by 3 bases, with 12 bases between the two germline ends. The CDR3 runs 14 residues.

The chain is built from TRBV27 and TRBJ2-2; D is undetermined. The V end was cut by 7 bases, the J end by 0 bases, with 15 bases between. The CDR3 totals 16 residues. CDR1 is MNHEY and CDR2 is SMNVEV in the germline V gene (reference sequence). The CDR3 DNA sequence: TGTGCCAGCACTCGATTCACCGACCCGAACACCGGGGAGCTGTTTTTT. Translated: CASTRFTDPNTGELFF.

This sequence joins TRBV19 and TRBJ1-5; tentative D call: TRBD1 (5 bases). There are 15 residues in the CDR3. The germline V gene has CDR1 LNHDA and CDR2 SQIVND (reference sequence). V lost 6 bases, J lost 1 base, and 13 bases lay in between. The chain's CDR3 is CASRRGGGSNQPQHF. CDR3 DNA sequence: TGTGCCAGTAGAAGGGGCGGTGGAAGCAATCAGCCCCAGCATTTT.

The chain is built from TRBV9 and TRBJ2-7; D not certain. Germline V lookup: CDR1 SGDLS, CDR2 YYNGEE. The CDR3 is 10 amino acids. Trimming removed 2 bases at V and 3 bases at J, with 0 bases between. This chain's CDR3 is CASSVYEQYF. CDR3 nucleotides: TGTGCCAGCAGCGTCTACGAGCAGTACTTC. The whole variable domain, remainder taken from reference TRBV9 and TRBJ2-7, is DSGVTQTPKHLITATGQRVTLRCSPRSGDLSVYWYQQSLDQGLQFLIQYYNGEERAKGNILERFSAQQFPDLHSELNLSSLELGDSALYFCASSVYEQYFGPGTRLTVT.

This sequence joins TRBV4-1 and TRBJ1-1; D unclear. This CDR3 has 15 amino acids. V lost 3 bases and J lost 0, with 11 bases in between. Germline V gene lookup returns CDR1 MGHRA and CDR2 YSYEKL. The CDR3 region is CASSQGQSLNTEAFF. The CDR3 DNA reads as TGCGCCAGCAGCCAGGGTCAATCCTTGAACACTGAAGCTTTCTTT.

The rearrangement links TRBV13 to TRBJ2-7; D gene unclear. Looked up from germline, CDR1 is PRHDT and CDR2 is FYEKMQ (reference sequence). Trimming removed 3 bases from V and 5 bases from J, with 5 bases in between. CDR3 length: 11 residues. CDR3 sequence (DNA): TGTGCCAGCAGCTTCGTACACGAGCAGTACTTC. Its protein product is CASSFVHEQYF.

This chain links TRBV28 with TRBJ1-2; 9 bases map to TRBD1. The CDR3 totals 20 residues. Germline V gene lookup returns CDR1 MDHEN and CDR2 SYDVKM. The V segment lost 5 bases and the J segment 3 bases; nucleotides outside the gene matches: 22. This CDR3 reads CASSLFSGTGRGLWYYGYTF. DNA for the CDR3: TGTGCCAGCAGTCTTTTTTCCGGGACAGGGCGCGGTTTGTGGTACTATGGCTACACCTTC.

This sequence joins TRBV28 and TRBJ1-5, with D possibly TRBD1 on 6 matching bases. The CDR3 consists of 16 residues. The V and J ends lost 5 bases and 4 bases respectively, with 18 bases between them. The germline V gene encodes CDR1 MDHEN and CDR2 SYDVKM. The CDR3, as DNA: TGTGCCAGCAGTCCCCCCCGGACAGCTTTTAATCAGCCCCAGCATTTT. Translated: CASSPPRTAFNQPQHF.

This clone has just one count. This sequence joins TRBV6-5 and TRBJ2-6; no clear D. The germline gives CDR1 MNHEY, CDR2 SVGAGI. V gave up 6 bases and J gave up 1 base, with 10 bases separating them. The CDR3 contains 15 residues. CDR3 protein: CASRPSRSGANVLTF. The CDR3 DNA reads TGTGCCAGCAGGCCATCTAGATCTGGGGCCAACGTCCTGACTTTC.

V is TRBV7-6 and J is TRBJ2-3; 8 bases are a match to TRBD2. The length of the CDR3 is 14 residues. Unmatched junction bases numbered 3, after V lost 5 bases and J lost 2 bases. In germline, CDR1 is SGHVS, CDR2 FNYEAQ. CDR3 loop: CASSLGLDTDTQYF. The CDR3 DNA reads TGTGCCAGCAGCCTGGGACTAGACACAGATACGCAGTATTTT.

The chain combines TRBV19 with TRBJ2-3, with TRBD1 matching 8 bases. This CDR3 spans 17 amino acids. Germline CDR1 is LNHDA and CDR2 is SQIVND (reference sequence). Trimming removed 4 bases from V and 3 bases from J; junction bases left unmatched: 12. The CDR3 region has the DNA TGTGCCAGTAGTACGAGACAGGGGAGGTTTTATACAGATACGCAGTATTTT. Its translation is CASSTRQGRFYTDTQYF.

This chain uses TRBV6-4 with TRBJ1-5; D ambiguous. Trimming removed 5 bases at V and 3 bases at J, with 11 bases between. The CDR3 totals 14 residues. The germline gives CDR1 MRHNA, CDR2 SNTAGT. CDR3: CASSPSEANQPQHF. The CDR3 DNA follows: TGTGCCAGCAGTCCCTCTGAGGCCAATCAGCCCCAGCATTTT.

Only one count was recorded for this clone. This sequence joins TRBV7-6 and TRBJ2-1; no clear D gene. The V and J ends lost 3 bases and 0 bases respectively, with 15 bases between them. The CDR3 runs to 17 residues. Germline V lookup: CDR1 SGHVS, CDR2 FNYEAQ. This CDR3 is CASSLGMRQLSYNEQFF. CDR3 DNA sequence: TGTGCCAGCAGCTTGGGTATGCGACAACTCTCCTACAATGAGCAGTTCTTC.

This chain connects TRBV2 to TRBJ2-3, with 13 bases matching TRBD2. CDR1 and CDR2 (germline): SNHLY, FYNNEI. This CDR3 comprises 15 residues. Germline trimming cut 5 bases from V and 4 bases from J; bases unmatched to any gene: 3. The CDR3 spells CASSNGLAGADTQYF. In DNA, the CDR3 is TGTGCCAGCAGTAACGGACTAGCGGGAGCAGATACGCAGTATTTT.

J is TRBJ2-1 and V is TRBV19, with D possibly matching TRBD2 (6 bases). This CDR3 comprises 16 residues. Trimming removed 1 base at V and 3 bases at J, with 13 bases between. Germline CDR1 and CDR2: LNHDA and SQIVND (reference sequence). The DNA for the CDR3 is TGTGCCAGTAGTATAGGGGTCGCGGGACGCTACAATGAGCAGTTCTTC. The encoded protein is CASSIGVAGRYNEQFF.

This rearrangement joins TRBV29-1 to TRBJ2-7, with 8 bases matching TRBD1. V lost 4 bases and J lost 5; bases outside the gene matches: 10. Germline loops: CDR1 SQVTM, CDR2 ANQGSEA. The CDR3 is 14 residues long. This CDR3 is CSVVGWSGGNEQYF. The CDR3, as DNA: TGCAGCGTTGTTGGGTGGTCAGGGGGCAACGAGCAGTACTTC.

The V and J genes are TRBV7-8 and TRBJ2-3; 11 bases agree with TRBD1. The germline CDR1 and CDR2 sequences are SGHVS and FQNEAQ. This CDR3 spans 16 amino acids. After removal of 5 bases from V and 5 bases from J, the junction contained 9 bases not matched to a gene. CDR3 residues: CASSKGTGGRLDTQYF. In DNA form, the CDR3 reads TGTGCCAGCAGCAAAGGGACAGGGGGAAGGTTAGATACGCAGTATTTT.

The chain carries TRBV27 and TRBJ2-5; TRBD2 is a possible D gene (5 bases). The CDR3 is 17 residues long. The V gene's germline CDR1 is MNHEY and CDR2 SMNVEV (reference sequence). Trimming pared 6 bases from V and 2 bases from J, leaving 22 bases between. CDR3 protein: CASSRHARTGVQETQYF. CDR3 nucleotides: TGTGCCAGCAGCCGACACGCCCGGACCGGGGTACAAGAGACCCAGTACTTC.

The chain recombines TRBV2 with TRBJ1-1; 9 bases align to TRBD1. Losses at the gene ends were 6 bases for V and 8 bases for J; bases not matched to a gene: 13. In germline, CDR1 is SNHLY, CDR2 FYNNEI. The CDR3 runs to 15 residues. CDR3 DNA sequence: TGTGCCAGCAGCGCAACCCCCGGGACAGGGCGCGAAGCTTTCTTT. Its translation: CASSATPGTGREAFF.

The CDR3 DNA is TGTGCCAGCAGCTGGAGCGGGGCGGGGCACACTGAAGCTTTCTTT. This translates into CASSWSGAGHTEAFF. The rearrangement joins TRBV7-9 to TRBJ1-1, with D possibly being TRBD1 (5 bases). Germline values: CDR1 SEHNR, CDR2 FQNEAQ (reference sequence). The CDR3 contains 15 residues. Trimming left V 4 bases short and J 3 bases short, with 15 bases between.

The V gene is TRBV28, the J gene TRBJ1-3; weak D call: TRBD1 (5 bases). The CDR3 loop spans 15 amino acids. The V end lost 4 bases, the J end lost 2 bases, and 12 bases lay between the germline ends. Looked up from germline, CDR1 is MDHEN and CDR2 is SYDVKM. The CDR3 nucleotides are TGTGCCAGCAGTTCCCCAGGGCGGCCTGGAAACACCATATATTTT. This gives the protein CASSSPGRPGNTIYF.

The chain employs TRBV30 and TRBJ1-3; D unresolved. Germline V gene lookup returns CDR1 GTSNPN and CDR2 SVGIG (reference sequence). The length of the CDR3 is 16 residues. V was trimmed by 3 bases and J by 4 bases, leaving 19 bases between them. The chain's CDR3 is CAWSSSERVWGNTIYF. For the CDR3, the DNA is TGTGCCTGGAGCTCTAGTGAGAGGGTGTGGGGAAACACCATATATTTT.

This chain joins TRBV28 and TRBJ2-5; no definite D call. Germline V gene lookup returns CDR1 MDHEN and CDR2 SYDVKM. CDR3 length equals 12 residues. With 2 bases removed from V and 11 bases from J, the gap between germline ends came to 12 bases. CDR3 bases: TGTGCCAGCAGTTTAACAGTGCAAGAGCAGTACTTC. Its translation is CASSLTVQEQYF.

This clone was seen a single time. V and J are TRBV18 and TRBJ2-7; D ambiguous. The germline V gene has CDR1 KGHSH and CDR2 LQKENI. CDR3 length: 13 residues. Trimming stripped 3 bases from V and 8 bases from J, with 14 bases between. CDR3 sequence reads: CASSPSEPRQQYF. The CDR3 region has the DNA TGTGCCAGCTCACCCTCGGAGCCTCGCCAGCAGTACTTC.

V gene TRBV11-2 combines with J gene TRBJ2-7; 7 nucleotides line up with TRBD1. The germline V gene has CDR1 SGHAT and CDR2 FQNNGV. V gave up 7 bases and J gave up 0 bases; unmatched junction bases: 6. This CDR3 contains 14 residues. The CDR3, as DNA: TGTGCCAGCAATGGGCAGGGGGTCTCCTACGAGCAGTACTTC. It codes for CASNGQGVSYEQYF.

This chain joins TRBV9 and TRBJ2-3; TRBD2 matches 8 bases. The ends lost 4 bases at V and 4 bases at J; junction bases unmatched: 5. The CDR3 runs 14 residues. Germline CDR1 is SGDLS and CDR2 is YYNGEE. CDR3 loop: CASSPGLVADTQYF. The CDR3 DNA reads TGTGCCAGCAGCCCGGGACTAGTGGCAGATACGCAGTATTTT.

This chain links TRBV28 with TRBJ2-2; D gene uncertain. The CDR3 runs to 14 residues. V lost 2 bases to trimming and J lost 4 bases, with 8 bases between them. CDR1 and CDR2 from the germline V gene are MDHEN and SYDVKM. The CDR3 coding sequence is TGTGCCAGCAGTTTAAGTCCGGCCACCGGGGAGCTGTTTTTT. This gives the protein CASSLSPATGELFF.

V gene TRBV27 combines with J gene TRBJ1-5; D ambiguous. Trimming shortened V by 6 bases and J by 8 bases, and 5 bases separated the two germline ends. The V gene's germline CDR1 is MNHEY and CDR2 SMNVEV (reference sequence). This CDR3 has 10 residues. In DNA, the CDR3 is TGTGCCAGCAGACCGAAGCCCCAGCATTTT. As protein: CASRPKPQHF.